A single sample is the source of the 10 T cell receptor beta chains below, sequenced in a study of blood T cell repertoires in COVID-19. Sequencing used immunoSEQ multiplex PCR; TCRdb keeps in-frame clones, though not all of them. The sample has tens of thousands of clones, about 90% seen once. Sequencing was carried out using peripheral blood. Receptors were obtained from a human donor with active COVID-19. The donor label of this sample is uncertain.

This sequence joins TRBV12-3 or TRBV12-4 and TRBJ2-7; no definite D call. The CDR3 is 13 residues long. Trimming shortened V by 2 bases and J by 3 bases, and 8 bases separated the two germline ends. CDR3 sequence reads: CASSLTDIYEQYF. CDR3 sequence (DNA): TGTGCCAGCAGTTTAACAGACATCTACGAGCAGTACTTC.

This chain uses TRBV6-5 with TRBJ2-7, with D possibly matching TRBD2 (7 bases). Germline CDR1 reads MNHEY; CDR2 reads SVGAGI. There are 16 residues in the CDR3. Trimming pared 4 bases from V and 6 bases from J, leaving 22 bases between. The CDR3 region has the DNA TGTGCCAGCAGTTCACTGGGTGCGGGGGCGTTTCGCGAGCAGTACTTC. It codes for CASSSLGAGAFREQYF.

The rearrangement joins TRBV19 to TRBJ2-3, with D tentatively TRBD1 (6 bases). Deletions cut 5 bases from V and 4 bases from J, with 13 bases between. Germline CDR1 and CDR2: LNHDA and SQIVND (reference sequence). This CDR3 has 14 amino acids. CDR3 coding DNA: TGTGCCAGTAGTCAAAGACAGGCTCCAGATACGCAGTATTTT. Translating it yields CASSQRQAPDTQYF.

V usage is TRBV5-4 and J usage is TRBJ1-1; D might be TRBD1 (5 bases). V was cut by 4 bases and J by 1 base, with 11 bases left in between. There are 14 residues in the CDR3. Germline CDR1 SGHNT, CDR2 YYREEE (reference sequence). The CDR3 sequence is CASSTSTANTEAFF. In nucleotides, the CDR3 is TGTGCCAGCAGCACGTCGACAGCGAACACTGAAGCTTTCTTT.

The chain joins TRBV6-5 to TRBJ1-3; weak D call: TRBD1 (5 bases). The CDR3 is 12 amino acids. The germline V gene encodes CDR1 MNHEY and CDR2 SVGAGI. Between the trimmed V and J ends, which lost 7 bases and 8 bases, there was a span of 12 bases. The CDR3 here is CASISTGDTIYF. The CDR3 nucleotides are TGTGCCAGCATATCAACGGGGGACACCATATATTTT.

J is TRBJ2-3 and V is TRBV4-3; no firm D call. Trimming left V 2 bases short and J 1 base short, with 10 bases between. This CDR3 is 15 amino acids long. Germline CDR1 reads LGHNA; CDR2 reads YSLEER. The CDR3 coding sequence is TGCGCCAGCAGCCAAAGGCTGGCGGGCACAGATACGCAGTATTTT. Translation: CASSQRLAGTDTQYF.

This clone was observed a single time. The CDR3 DNA sequence: TGTGCCAGCAGTCCCCAGGGGCTCTATGGCTACACCTTC. Translating gives CASSPQGLYGYTF. The V gene is TRBV12-3 or TRBV12-4, the J gene TRBJ1-2; TRBD1 might be the D (6 bases). The CDR3 loop spans 13 amino acids. V dropped 5 bases and J dropped 4 bases, with 11 bases sitting between them.

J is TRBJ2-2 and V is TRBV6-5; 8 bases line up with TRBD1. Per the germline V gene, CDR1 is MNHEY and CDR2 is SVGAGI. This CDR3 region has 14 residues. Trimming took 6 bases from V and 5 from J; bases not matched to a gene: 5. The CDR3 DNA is TGTGCCAGCAGGCAGGGGGCGGGTACCGGGGAGCTGTTTTTT. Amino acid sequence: CASRQGAGTGELFF.

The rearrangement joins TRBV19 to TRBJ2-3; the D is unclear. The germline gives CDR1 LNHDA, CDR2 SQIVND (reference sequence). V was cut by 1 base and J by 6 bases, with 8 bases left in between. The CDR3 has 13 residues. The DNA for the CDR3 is TGTGCCAGTAGTATAGGTTTGCAGGATACGCAGTATTTT. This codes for CASSIGLQDTQYF.

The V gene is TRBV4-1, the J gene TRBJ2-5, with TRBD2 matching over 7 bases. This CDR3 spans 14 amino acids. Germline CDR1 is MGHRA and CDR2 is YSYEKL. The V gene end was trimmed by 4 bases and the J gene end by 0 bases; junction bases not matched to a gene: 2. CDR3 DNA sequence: TGCGCCAGCAGCCGAGGGACTAACCAAGAGACCCAGTACTTC. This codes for CASSRGTNQETQYF.